Presented here are 6 T cell receptor beta chains from one specimen sequenced in a study of blood T cells in healthy people across ages. A sample-barcoded 5' primer and a J-beta primer mix were used in a second PCR of roughly 7 to 12 cycles. One entry per CDR3 protein, called by TCRdb with MiXCR from the 5' RACE reads. Here the sample spans approximately 350,000 distinct CDR3 sequences, approximately 51% being singletons. The sample taken for sequencing was blood. These receptors were obtained from a man between 60 and 75 years old in good health.

A few counts support this clonotype. The gene calls are TRBV5-6 and TRBJ2-3; D may be TRBD1 (5 bases). The CDR3 consists of 12 residues. Trimming took off 4 bases at V and 9 bases at J, with 12 bases between the two ends. The germline gives CDR1 SGHDT, CDR2 YYEEEE. The CDR3 nucleotides read TGTGCCAGCAGCAACAGGTTCGACACGCAGTATTTT. Translating it yields CASSNRFDTQYF.

The rearrangement joins TRBV7-9 to TRBJ2-7; D gene ambiguous. Germline CDR1 reads SEHNR; CDR2 reads FQNEAQ (reference sequence). The ends were cut back, 5 bases at V and 3 bases at J, with 20 bases in the middle. The CDR3 contains 16 residues. The DNA of the CDR3 is TGTGCCAGCAGCGTTGACATCCCGACGAGTTTCTACGAGCAGTACTTC. Protein sequence: CASSVDIPTSFYEQYF. The variable domain in full, completed from reference TRBV7-9 and TRBJ2-7, reads DTGVSQNPRHKITKRGQNVTFRCDPISEHNRLYWYRQTLGQGPEFLTYFQNEAQLEKSRLLSDRFSAERPKGSFSTLEIQRTEQGDSAMYLCASSVDIPTSFYEQYFGPGTRLTVT.

V is TRBV29-1 and J is TRBJ1-1; D is unclear. Germline-derived CDR1 and CDR2 are SQVTM and ANQGSEA. This CDR3 has 14 residues. With 1 base removed from V and 5 bases from J, the gap between germline ends came to 14 bases. CDR3 amino acids: CSVEVGQGRTEAFF. DNA for the CDR3: TGCAGCGTTGAAGTGGGCCAAGGTCGGACTGAAGCTTTCTTT.

The chain is built from TRBV6-6 and TRBJ2-1; TRBD1 matches 10 bases. In germline, CDR1 is MNHNY, CDR2 SVGAGI (reference sequence). The CDR3 contains 16 residues. V lost 7 bases and J lost 2; bases outside the gene matches: 8. CDR3 sequence (DNA): TGTGCCAGCACTTCCCCCGGGACAGGGGCCTACAATGAGCAGTTCTTC. This codes for CASTSPGTGAYNEQFF.

This clonotype was found many times. Here the CDR3 reads CASSPGSAGQETQYF. The CDR3 DNA is TGTGCCAGCAGCCCGGGGTCGGCGGGTCAAGAGACCCAGTACTTC. V and J are TRBV28 and TRBJ2-5, with D possibly matching TRBD2 (5 bases). Germline V gene lookup returns CDR1 MDHEN and CDR2 SYDVKM. The CDR3 loop spans 15 amino acids. V was cut by 6 bases and J by 2 bases, with 16 bases left in between.

This clonotype was seen a few times. The chain carries TRBV7-2 and TRBJ2-7, with 8 bases lining up with TRBD1. V shed 5 bases, J shed 1 base, and the junction held 4 bases outside the gene matches. Looked up from germline, CDR1 is SGHTA and CDR2 is FQGNSA. This CDR3 is built from 14 residues. The CDR3: CASSPGDRSYEQYF. In nucleotides, the CDR3 is TGTGCCAGCAGCCCCGGGGACAGGTCCTACGAGCAGTACTTC.